This entry lists 27 T cell receptor beta chains sequenced from one sample in a study of blood T cell repertoires in COVID-19. Sequenced by immunoSEQ multiplex PCR; TCRdb stores in-frame clones only, minus some. The sample records about 190,000 clones, less than 90% being singletons. The specimen sequenced was peripheral blood. These receptors all come from a human donor in a cohort sampled during active COVID-19.

Only one count was recorded for this clone. J is TRBJ2-3 and V is TRBV19; 9 bases are a match to TRBD2. The trim removed 5 bases at V and 8 bases at J, leaving 11 bases unmatched. The CDR3 contains 15 residues. Per the germline V gene, CDR1 is LNHDA and CDR2 is SQIVND (reference sequence). The CDR3 loop is CASSPGLASPGTQYF. Written as DNA, the CDR3 is TGTGCCAGTAGTCCGGGACTAGCATCCCCTGGTACGCAGTATTTT. The variable domain in full, with the rest retrieved from reference TRBV19 and TRBJ2-3, is DGGITQSPKYLFRKEGQNVTLSCEQNLNHDAMYWYRQDPGQGLRLIYYSQIVNDFQKGDIAEGYSVSREKKESFPLTVTSAQKNPTAFYLCASSPGLASPGTQYFGPGTRLTVL.

DNA of the CDR3: TGTGCCAGCAGCGTAGTCGGTAGCGGGACCGGGGAGCTGTTTTTT. Amino acids: CASSVVGSGTGELFF. The rearrangement links TRBV9 to TRBJ2-2; TRBD2 matches 7 bases. This CDR3 spans 15 amino acids. The V and J ends lost 0 bases and 5 bases, in that order; junction bases with no gene match: 4. Germline V lookup: CDR1 SGDLS, CDR2 YYNGEE.

The chain joins TRBV5-8 to TRBJ2-7; D may be TRBD2 (7 bases). The V end was cut by 4 bases, the J end by 2 bases, with 19 bases between. The CDR3 length is 16 residues. Looked up from germline, CDR1 is SGHTS and CDR2 is YDEGEE. DNA of the CDR3: TGTGCCAGCAGCCATGGGGGGGCGGGTTCCCCCTACGAGCAGTACTTC. Its protein product is CASSHGGAGSPYEQYF.

J is TRBJ1-4 and V is TRBV4-1; 8 positions agree with TRBD1. The CDR3 contains 14 residues. V trimming: 4 bases; J trimming: 7 bases; junction bases outside the gene matches: 5. Germline V lookup: CDR1 MGHRA, CDR2 YSYEKL. Written as DNA, the CDR3 is TGCGCCAGCAGCCCCCGGGACAGGCGTGAAAAACTGTTTTTT. Amino acids: CASSPRDRREKLFF.

In DNA, the CDR3 is TGTGCCAGCAGCTTAAACCGGGACACTGAAGCTTTCTTT. Its translation is CASSLNRDTEAFF. The V gene is TRBV7-3, the J gene TRBJ1-1; D not certain. The CDR3 has 13 amino acids. Germline V gene sequence: CDR1 SGHTA, CDR2 FQGTGA. V dropped 1 base and J dropped 3 bases, with 6 bases sitting between them.

The chain uses TRBV5-5 and TRBJ1-5; D unclear. The V and J ends lost 1 base and 1 base respectively, with 15 bases between them. This CDR3 comprises 17 residues. Germline assignment: CDR1 SGHKS and CDR2 YYEKEE (reference sequence). CDR3 region: CASSLFFGRSSNQPQHF. In nucleotides, the CDR3 is TGTGCCAGCAGCTTGTTCTTCGGGAGATCGAGCAATCAGCCCCAGCATTTT. Full variable domain (outside the CDR3, taken from reference TRBV5-5 and TRBJ1-5): DAGVTQSPTHLIKTRGQQVTLRCSPISGHKSVSWYQQVLGQGPQFIFQYYEKEERGRGNFPDRFSARQFPNYSSELNVNALLLGDSALYLCASSLFFGRSSNQPQHFGDGTRLSIL.

The V and J genes are TRBV20-1 and TRBJ2-7; D may be TRBD2 (5 bases). V gave up 4 bases and J gave up 4 bases, with 8 bases separating them. The germline V gene has CDR1 DFQATT and CDR2 SNEGSKA (reference sequence). The CDR3 runs 11 residues. DNA for the CDR3: TGCAGTGCTAACCCGGGGTACGAGCAGTACTTC. The encoded protein is CSANPGYEQYF.

The chain links TRBV4-1 to TRBJ2-2; TRBD2 matches at 7 bases. Trimming cost V 4 bases and J 0 bases; bases outside gene matches: 11. CDR3 size: 18 residues. CDR1 is MGHRA and CDR2 is YSYEKL in the germline V gene. The CDR3 region is CASSPGRAGVANTGELFF. For the CDR3, the DNA is TGCGCCAGCAGCCCCGGTCGGGCGGGGGTCGCGAACACCGGGGAGCTGTTTTTT.

This chain links TRBV15 with TRBJ2-7; 8 bases fit TRBD1. The junction had 2 bases not matched to a gene; V was cut back by 1 base and J by 3 bases. The V gene's germline CDR1 is LNHNV and CDR2 YYDKDF (reference sequence). The CDR3 consists of 14 residues. The DNA for the CDR3 is TGTGCCACCAGCAGAGGGACAGGGATCTACGAGCAGTACGTC. This encodes CATSRGTGIYEQYV.

This chain joins TRBV18 and TRBJ1-5, with D possibly being TRBD1 (6 bases). Germline CDR1 reads KGHSH; CDR2 reads LQKENI. The CDR3 covers 15 residues. V was trimmed by 6 bases and J by 7 bases, leaving 19 bases between them. CDR3 region: CASSYHSGAGQPQHF. CDR3 nucleotides: TGTGCCAGCTCTTACCATTCAGGGGCCGGGCAGCCCCAGCATTTT.

The rearrangement links TRBV27 to TRBJ2-7; 11 bases match TRBD1. The CDR3 extends over 17 amino acids. Germline assignment: CDR1 MNHEY and CDR2 SMNVEV (reference sequence). The V and J ends lost 5 bases and 1 base, in that order; junction bases with no gene match: 10. The DNA for the CDR3 is TGTGCCAGCAGTCCATACTCCGGGACAGGGGGTTCCTACGAGCAGTACTTC. Protein sequence: CASSPYSGTGGSYEQYF.

This chain connects TRBV5-8 to TRBJ2-5; D may be TRBD1 (5 bases). Germline CDR1 and CDR2: SGHTS and YDEGEE. V lost 4 bases and J lost 4, with 14 bases in between. This CDR3 spans 14 amino acids. The CDR3 coding sequence is TGTGCCAGCAGCACAGGAGTGGTAGGAGAGACCCAGTACTTC. Translating gives CASSTGVVGETQYF.

This clone was recorded a few times. The chain uses TRBV2 and TRBJ1-3; perhaps TRBD1 as D (5 bases). Germline loops: CDR1 SNHLY, CDR2 FYNNEI. This CDR3 is 16 amino acids long. Trimming cost V 4 bases and J 3 bases, with 16 bases left between them. CDR3 bases: TGTGCCAGCAGTGGGGGCCTTTATGAGGTTGGAAACACCATATATTTT. It codes for CASSGGLYEVGNTIYF.

This chain connects TRBV19 to TRBJ1-1; D uncertain. The CDR3 is made up of 13 amino acids. CDR1 is LNHDA and CDR2 is SQIVND in the germline V gene (reference sequence). Between the trimmed V and J ends, which lost 3 bases and 4 bases, there was a span of 9 bases. CDR3 protein: CASSMVGSTEAFF. CDR3 DNA sequence: TGTGCCAGTAGTATGGTCGGTTCCACTGAAGCTTTCTTT.

The chain uses TRBV28 and TRBJ2-2, with D possibly being TRBD2 (7 bases). The CDR3 loop spans 13 amino acids. CDR1 and CDR2 (germline): MDHEN, SYDVKM. Trimming stripped 8 bases from V and 6 bases from J, with 13 bases between. The CDR3 DNA sequence: TGTGCCAGCTTTTGGGGGGGCGCCGGGGAGCTGTTTTTT. It encodes CASFWGGAGELFF.

The J gene is TRBJ1-2, the V gene TRBV10-1; no firm D call. Germline V gene data show CDR1 as WNHNN and CDR2 as SYGVQD (reference sequence). CDR3 length: 13 residues. V was shortened by 2 bases and J by 2 bases, with 6 bases between the two germline ends. Written as DNA, the CDR3 is TGCGCCAGCAGTGAGGCGACAAACTATGGCTACACCTTC. Residues: CASSEATNYGYTF.

The DNA for the CDR3 is TGTGCCAGTAGAGATGTCCCGGCAGGGGGCAACTATGGCTACACCTTC. Translation: CASRDVPAGGNYGYTF. The chain couples TRBV19 to TRBJ1-2; 8 bases are shared with TRBD1. CDR3 size: 16 residues. V dropped 6 bases and J dropped 2; count of bases not matched to a gene: 11. The germline CDR1 and CDR2 sequences are LNHDA and SQIVND (reference sequence).

This clone was found once. This chain joins TRBV3-1 (or the pseudogene TRBV3-2) and TRBJ2-6; 7 bases fit TRBD1. The CDR3 extends over 17 amino acids. V lost 1 base, J lost 0 bases, and 3 bases stayed unmatched. Looked up from germline, CDR1 is LGHDT and CDR2 is YNNKEL (reference sequence). The DNA for the CDR3 is TGTGCCAGCAGCCAAGGGACAGGAAACTCTGGGGCCAACGTCCTGACTTTC. Protein: CASSQGTGNSGANVLTF.

This rearrangement joins TRBV5-1 to TRBJ1-2; D ambiguous. With 5 bases removed from V and 0 bases from J, the gap between germline ends came to 8 bases. The V gene's germline CDR1 is SGHRS and CDR2 YFSETQ. This CDR3 has 13 amino acids. CDR3 protein: CASSTAANYGYTF. DNA for the CDR3: TGCGCCAGCAGTACAGCCGCTAACTATGGCTACACCTTC.

The chain is built from TRBV11-2 and TRBJ2-2; 10 bases line up with TRBD2. With 5 bases clipped from V and 4 bases from J, the junction kept 7 bases outside the gene matches. Germline CDR1 SGHAT, CDR2 FQNNGV. The CDR3 is made up of 16 amino acids. As DNA, the CDR3 is TGTGCCAGCAGCACACGAGCGGGAGGGAGCACCGGGGAGCTGTTTTTT. Its translation: CASSTRAGGSTGELFF.

This chain uses TRBV2 with TRBJ2-1, with TRBD2 identical over 8 bases. Germline loops: CDR1 SNHLY, CDR2 FYNNEI. The CDR3 is made up of 14 amino acids. V was clipped by 6 bases and J by 7 bases; unmatched bases: 8. The CDR3 DNA follows: TGTGCCAGCAGGGACCAGCGGGAGAGGAATGAGCAGTTCTTC. Amino acid sequence: CASRDQRERNEQFF.

The gene calls are TRBV5-1 and TRBJ2-3, with 7 bases that match TRBD2. The ends lost 2 bases at V and 4 bases at J; junction bases unmatched: 4. The CDR3 totals 14 residues. CDR1 SGHRS and CDR2 YFSETQ come from the germline V gene. The CDR3 loop reads CASSFVLAADTQYF. The CDR3 bases are TGCGCCAGCAGCTTCGTGCTAGCGGCAGATACGCAGTATTTT.

The chain couples TRBV19 to TRBJ1-1; D not resolved. V shed 6 bases and J shed 9 bases, with 14 bases lying between them. The CDR3 has 12 amino acids. Germline V gene sequence: CDR1 LNHDA, CDR2 SQIVND (reference sequence). The DNA of the CDR3 is TGTGCCAGTAGAACCGAGGGTCGGCAAGCTTTCTTT. Protein: CASRTEGRQAFF. Full variable domain (remainder filled in from reference TRBV19 and TRBJ1-1): DGGITQSPKYLFRKEGQNVTLSCEQNLNHDAMYWYRQDPGQGLRLIYYSQIVNDFQKGDIAEGYSVSREKKESFPLTVTSAQKNPTAFYLCASRTEGRQAFFGQGTRLTVV.

V is TRBV28 and J is TRBJ2-1; D ambiguous. From germline, CDR1 is MDHEN and CDR2 SYDVKM. The CDR3 covers 12 residues. Trimming pared 1 base from V and 7 bases from J, leaving 5 bases between. CDR3 sequence: CASSLLLNEQFF. The CDR3 region has the DNA TGTGCCAGCAGTTTATTACTAAATGAGCAGTTCTTC. Complete variable domain (other parts from reference TRBV28 and TRBJ2-1): DVKVTQSSRYLVKRTGEKVFLECVQDMDHENMFWYRQDPGLGLRLIYFSYDVKMKEKGDIPEGYSVSREKKERFSLILESASTNQTSMYLCASSLLLNEQFFGPGTRLTVL.

This clone was seen only once. The chain couples TRBV6-1 to TRBJ1-4; no clear D. Per germline, CDR1 MNHNS and CDR2 SASEGT. This CDR3 region has 17 residues. Trimming stripped 3 bases from V and 4 bases from J, with 18 bases between. The CDR3 DNA sequence: TGTGCCAGCAGTGATTTCCCCTTCTCCCCCTATAATGAAAAACTGTTTTTT. As protein: CASSDFPFSPYNEKLFF.

About this clone itself: One base away lies a much larger clone, so this may be a sequencing read error. Other DNA sequences in this sample translate to the same CDR3. This sequence joins TRBV12-3 or TRBV12-4 and TRBJ1-1; D possibly corresponds to TRBD1 (5 bases). The CDR3 consists of 13 residues. V was cut by 3 bases and J by 1 base, with 6 bases left in between. The CDR3 spells CASSLGQNTEAFF. CDR3 bases: TGTGCCAGCAGTTTGGGGCAGAACACTGAAGCTTTCTTT.

This chain connects TRBV12-3 or TRBV12-4 to TRBJ1-1; no reliable D call. This CDR3 is built from 12 residues. V was shortened by 7 bases and J by 4 bases, with 10 bases between the two germline ends. This CDR3 reads CASTVFGTEAFF. The CDR3 DNA follows: TGTGCCAGCACGGTTTTCGGCACTGAAGCTTTCTTT.